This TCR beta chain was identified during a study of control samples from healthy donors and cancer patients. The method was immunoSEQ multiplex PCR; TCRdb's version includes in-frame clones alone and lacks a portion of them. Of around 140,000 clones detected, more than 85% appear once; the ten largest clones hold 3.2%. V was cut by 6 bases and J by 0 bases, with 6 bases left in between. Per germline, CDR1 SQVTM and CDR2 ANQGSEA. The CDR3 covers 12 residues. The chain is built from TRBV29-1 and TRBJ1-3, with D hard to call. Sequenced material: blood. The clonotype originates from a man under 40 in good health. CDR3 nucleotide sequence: TGCAGCGTGGCTGCCTCTGGAAACACCATATATTTT. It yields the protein CSVAASGNTIYF. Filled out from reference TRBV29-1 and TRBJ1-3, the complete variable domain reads SAVISQKPSRDICQRGTSLTIQCQVDSQVTMMFWYRQQPGQSLTLIATANQGSEATYESGFVIDKFPISRPNLTFSTLTVSNMSPEDSSIYLCSVAASGNTIYFGEGSWLTVV.